This TCR beta chain was observed in a study of cytomegalovirus exposure and HLA in healthy donors. Vbeta (60) and Jbeta (13) primers were used in the PCR. Sequencing was performed with immunoSEQ multiplex PCR; in TCRdb, only in-frame clones are kept and a portion is missing. The sample holds 95,000 to 150,000 clones, more than 80% seen once. The germline V gene has CDR1 SGHTA and CDR2 FQGNSA. CDR3 length: 11 residues. V lost 5 bases and J lost 5, with 5 bases in between. The sequence was collected from a young man in good health and CMV-seropositive. The gene calls are TRBV7-2 and TRBJ2-3, with D uncertain. Specimen: PBMCs. The CDR3 loop is CASSLRDTQYF. DNA for the CDR3: TGTGCCAGCAGCCTAAGAGATACGCAGTATTTT.